This is a list of T cell receptor beta chains from one sample in a study of T-cell reconstitution after alpha-beta-depleted transplantation in children. Each CDR3 protein is one row after TCRdb ran MiXCR on the PCR reads. In the table there are over 7,500 distinct CDR3 sequences, more than 11% of which are singletons. The starting material was PBMCs, mostly from graft donor cells, obtained 60 days after TCRalphabeta/CD19-depleted stem cell transplant. The origin of the receptors is a male patient under 18 who had a stem cell transplant for acute lymphoblastic leukemia, so the T cells may come from the graft donor. CDR3s include the opening cysteine and the closing phenylalanine or tryptophan. D genes are given only for firm matches. Expanded clones get a size class; other rows say once, few or many, or leave the size out.

TRBJ1-2,medium-sized,-,TRBV29-1,CSVEDRSAFDYTF,TGCAGCGTTGAAGATCGGTCGGCGTTCGACTACACCTTC
TRBJ1-5,few,-,TRBV10-3,CAISERNQPQHF,TGTGCCATCAGTGAGCGGAATCAGCCCCAGCATTTT
TRBJ2-3,many,TRBD2,TRBV5-4,CATSGRGGTDTQYF,TGTGCCACTTCCGGGAGGGGTGGCACAGATACGCAGTATTTT
TRBJ2-3,many,TRBD2,TRBV12-5,CASGLALAGVSDTQYF,TGTGCTAGTGGTTTGGCCCTAGCGGGAGTTTCGGATACGCAGTATTTT
TRBJ1-1,medium-sized,-,TRBV5-6,CASSLRGTEAFF,TGTGCCAGCAGCTTACGGGGCACTGAAGCTTTCTTT
TRBJ2-6,-,TRBD1,TRBV10-3,CAIRQGSSGANVLTF,TGTGCCATCCGACAGGGGAGCTCTGGGGCCAACGTCCTGACTTTC
TRBJ1-3,many,-,TRBV10-3,CAISLNRGNTIYF,TGTGCCATCAGCCTAAACAGGGGAAACACCATATATTTT
TRBJ1-1,many,-,TRBV12-3/TRBV12-4,CASRLTGIPEAFF,TGTGCCAGCAGACTAACAGGGATCCCTGAAGCTTTCTTT
TRBJ2-1,medium-sized,-,TRBV20-1,CSARDRASGNEQFF,TGCAGTGCTAGAGATCGGGCCAGCGGAAATGAGCAGTTCTTC
TRBJ1-1,few,-,TRBV30,CAWSVGLNTEAFF,TGTGCCTGGAGTGTAGGGTTGAACACTGAAGCTTTCTTT
TRBJ2-5,many,-,TRBV29-1,CSVDLVSLVRETQYF,TGCAGCGTTGACCTCGTTAGCCTAGTCCGGGAGACCCAGTACTTC
TRBJ1-1,many,-,TRBV20-1,CSASGRTVNTEAFF,TGCAGTGCTAGCGGCCGCACAGTGAACACTGAAGCTTTCTTT
TRBJ2-2,medium-sized,-,TRBV15,CATSTRRGGELFF,TGTGCCACCAGCACCCGAAGGGGAGGGGAGCTGTTTTTT
TRBJ1-1,many,-,TRBV7-9,CASILGAGVTTEAFF,TGTGCCAGCATCCTAGGGGCAGGGGTGACCACTGAAGCTTTCTTT
TRBJ2-1,many,TRBD1,TRBV7-9,CASSYRGPSSYNEQFF,TGTGCCAGCAGTTACAGGGGTCCCAGCTCCTACAATGAGCAGTTCTTC
TRBJ2-7,many,TRBD2,TRBV28,CASSFSGSGSQRGEQYF,TGTGCCAGCAGTTTCAGCGGTAGCGGGAGCCAGCGGGGGGAGCAGTACTTC
TRBJ2-3,medium-sized,-,TRBV14,CASSQDWNTDTQYF,TGTGCCAGCAGCCAAGACTGGAATACAGATACGCAGTATTTT
TRBJ2-1,few,-,TRBV7-9,CASSLETRNEQFF,TGTGCCAGCAGCTTAGAGACTAGAAATGAGCAGTTCTTC
TRBJ1-4,many,-,TRBV27,CASSLLATNEKLFF,TGTGCCAGCAGCTTACTTGCAACTAATGAAAAACTGTTTTTT
TRBJ1-2,many,-,TRBV5-6,CASSQGRGNYGYTF,TGTGCCAGCAGCCAGGGCAGGGGAAACTATGGCTACACCTTC
TRBJ1-1,many,-,TRBV12-3/TRBV12-4,CASSSLTGNTEAFF,TGTGCCAGCAGTTCACTGACAGGGAACACTGAAGCTTTCTTT
TRBJ2-1,many,TRBD1,TRBV7-6,CASSPYTGQAKSDEQFF,TGTGCCAGCAGCCCCTATACGGGACAGGCGAAAAGCGATGAGCAGTTCTTC
TRBJ2-2,many,-,TRBV25-1,CASSRGWRSGELFF,TGTGCCAGCAGTCGAGGGTGGCGGAGCGGGGAGCTGTTTTTT
TRBJ2-7,medium-sized,TRBD1,TRBV5-6,CASTIGQGTYEQYF,TGTGCCAGCACCATTGGACAGGGAACCTACGAGCAGTACTTC